A single sample gave rise to the 25 T cell receptor beta chains below, sequenced in a study of shared clonotypes between healthy human individuals. Naive CD8 populations comprised CD45RO-negative cells positively selected for CCR7, excluding terminally differentiated effector memory CD45RA+ cells. Sequencing was performed with immunoSEQ multiplex PCR; in TCRdb, only in-frame clones are kept and a portion is missing. This sample yields roughly 650,000 clones, of which approximately 96% are seen a single time; about 0.12% belongs to the top ten. Source material: naive CD8+ T cells sorted from blood. The receptors derive from a woman in her 30s in good health.

The rearrangement uses TRBV9 and TRBJ1-2; 7 bases are a match to TRBD1. The CDR3 runs 13 residues. Trimming removed 5 bases from V and 2 bases from J; junction bases left unmatched: 3. The V gene's germline CDR1 is SGDLS and CDR2 YYNGEE. The chain's CDR3 is CASSPGQNYGYTF. CDR3 sequence (DNA): TGTGCCAGCAGTCCGGGACAGAACTATGGCTACACCTTC.

V gene TRBV29-1 combines with J gene TRBJ1-1, with D hard to call. This CDR3 has 13 amino acids. Trimming cost V 4 bases and J 1 base, with 10 bases left between them. Germline loops: CDR1 SQVTM, CDR2 ANQGSEA. The CDR3 region is CSVVGDWNTEAFF. The CDR3 nucleotides read TGCAGCGTTGTGGGAGACTGGAACACTGAAGCTTTCTTT.

This chain connects TRBV19 to TRBJ2-5; D is unclear. V was clipped by 6 bases and J by 2 bases, with 13 bases between them. This CDR3 is 14 amino acids long. CDR1 and CDR2 (germline): LNHDA, SQIVND (reference sequence). CDR3 in DNA: TGTGCCAGTAGGGTGCAGGCTTTTCAAGAGACCCAGTACTTC. Translation: CASRVQAFQETQYF.

The J gene is TRBJ1-2, the V gene TRBV27; D might be TRBD1 (5 bases). Trimming stripped 0 bases from V and 4 bases from J, with 12 bases between. This CDR3 is built from 15 residues. Per the germline V gene, CDR1 is MNHEY and CDR2 is SMNVEV (reference sequence). The CDR3 region has the DNA TGTGCCAGCAGTTTATCCCAGGGCGCTGGCTATGGCTACACCTTC. Protein: CASSLSQGAGYGYTF.

This clone has a single count. This sequence joins TRBV11-2 and TRBJ2-7, with TRBD1 matching over 9 bases. CDR3 size: 16 residues. Germline V gene data show CDR1 as SGHAT and CDR2 as FQNNGV. The junction had 10 bases not matched to a gene; V was cut back by 5 bases and J by 2 bases. DNA for the CDR3: TGTGCCAGCAGCGCTTCCGGGACAGGGTTCACCTACGAGCAGTACTTC. Encoded protein: CASSASGTGFTYEQYF.

The chain carries TRBV19 and TRBJ2-3; the match to TRBD2 covers 8 bases. V was clipped by 10 bases and J by 0 bases; unmatched bases: 9. This CDR3 comprises 15 residues. Germline-derived CDR1 and CDR2 are LNHDA and SQIVND (reference sequence). Written as DNA, the CDR3 is TGTGCCACGAGTAGGCTAGCGGGTAGCACAGATACGCAGTATTTT. As protein: CATSRLAGSTDTQYF.

The chain uses TRBV28 and TRBJ2-7; TRBD1 agrees at 11 bases. V lost 6 bases and J lost 4; bases outside the gene matches: 5. The CDR3 length is 14 residues. The germline gives CDR1 MDHEN, CDR2 SYDVKM. The CDR3 nucleotides are TGTGCCAGCAGCTACGGACAGGGGGCGTACGAGCAGTACTTC. Amino acids: CASSYGQGAYEQYF.

A remark on this clone: Other DNA sequences in this specimen translate into the identical CDR3. V is TRBV19 and J is TRBJ2-1; D gene ambiguous. In germline, CDR1 is LNHDA, CDR2 SQIVND (reference sequence). Trimming took off 2 bases at V and 6 bases at J, with 5 bases between the two ends. The CDR3 spans 12 residues. This CDR3 reads CASSITGNEQFF. DNA of the CDR3: TGTGCCAGTAGTATAACCGGCAATGAGCAGTTCTTC. Full variable domain (outside the CDR3, taken from reference TRBV19 and TRBJ2-1): DGGITQSPKYLFRKEGQNVTLSCEQNLNHDAMYWYRQDPGQGLRLIYYSQIVNDFQKGDIAEGYSVSREKKESFPLTVTSAQKNPTAFYLCASSITGNEQFFGPGTRLTVL.

The chain links TRBV9 to TRBJ2-7, with D tentatively TRBD2 (5 bases). Germline V gene sequence: CDR1 SGDLS, CDR2 YYNGEE. CDR3 length: 14 residues. Trimming stripped 4 bases from V and 5 bases from J, with 16 bases between. CDR3 DNA sequence: TGTGCCAGCAGCCCTCTACTAGTCGGACACGAGCAGTACTTC. This codes for CASSPLLVGHEQYF. Looking up the rest from reference TRBV9 and TRBJ2-7 gives the full variable domain: DSGVTQTPKHLITATGQRVTLRCSPRSGDLSVYWYQQSLDQGLQFLIQYYNGEERAKGNILERFSAQQFPDLHSELNLSSLELGDSALYFCASSPLLVGHEQYFGPGTRLTVT.

The gene calls are TRBV28 and TRBJ1-2, with a tentative D call TRBD1 (6 bases). The CDR3 loop spans 15 amino acids. The germline V gene has CDR1 MDHEN and CDR2 SYDVKM. The V end lost 6 bases, the J end lost 1 base, and 15 bases lay between the germline ends. The CDR3 protein is CASSGNREFNYGYTF. The CDR3 nucleotides read TGTGCCAGCAGCGGGAACAGGGAATTTAACTATGGCTACACCTTC.

This clone was seen only once. The chain employs TRBV27 and TRBJ2-7, with TRBD2 matching over 11 bases. In germline, CDR1 is MNHEY, CDR2 SMNVEV (reference sequence). The CDR3 extends over 14 amino acids. Germline trimming cut 3 bases from V and 4 bases from J; bases unmatched to any gene: 2. The CDR3 loop is CASSFTSGRYEQYF. The CDR3 DNA follows: TGTGCCAGCAGTTTTACTAGCGGGAGATACGAGCAGTACTTC.

The rearrangement uses TRBV28 and TRBJ2-7, with 7 nucleotides matching TRBD2. The CDR3 extends over 18 amino acids. CDR1 MDHEN and CDR2 SYDVKM come from the germline V gene. V lost 3 bases, J lost 4 bases, and 18 bases stayed unmatched. This CDR3 reads CASSLPRPASGGWYEQYF. The DNA of the CDR3 is TGTGCCAGCAGTTTGCCCCGCCCCGCTAGCGGAGGGTGGTACGAGCAGTACTTC. Complete variable domain (other parts from reference TRBV28 and TRBJ2-7): DVKVTQSSRYLVKRTGEKVFLECVQDMDHENMFWYRQDPGLGLRLIYFSYDVKMKEKGDIPEGYSVSREKKERFSLILESASTNQTSMYLCASSLPRPASGGWYEQYFGPGTRLTVT.

The chain is built from TRBV27 and TRBJ2-2; D may be TRBD2 (5 bases). CDR1 MNHEY and CDR2 SMNVEV come from the germline V gene (reference sequence). The length of the CDR3 is 14 residues. Deletions cut 3 bases from V and 9 bases from J, with 14 bases between. The DNA of the CDR3 is TGTGCCAGCAGTTTTAACGGGCGGGTCCGGGAGCTGTTTTTT. Amino acid sequence: CASSFNGRVRELFF.

The gene calls are TRBV4-1 and TRBJ2-1, with D hard to call. The CDR3 length is 15 residues. Trimming pared 3 bases from V and 0 bases from J, leaving 9 bases between. Germline CDR1 is MGHRA and CDR2 is YSYEKL. This CDR3 reads CASSHSESSYNEQFF. The CDR3 DNA follows: TGCGCCAGCAGCCACAGTGAGAGCTCCTACAATGAGCAGTTCTTC.

This chain links TRBV13 with TRBJ2-3; D is perhaps TRBD2 (6 bases). Germline CDR1 and CDR2: PRHDT and FYEKMQ (reference sequence). Deletions cut 0 bases from V and 0 bases from J, with 13 bases between. The CDR3 runs 17 residues. In DNA, the CDR3 is TGTGCCAGCAGCTTAGGTAGGCTAGCGCCCAGCACAGATACGCAGTATTTT. Translating it yields CASSLGRLAPSTDTQYF.

The chain employs TRBV20-1 and TRBJ2-7; maybe TRBD1 (5 bases). The V and J ends lost 7 bases and 5 bases respectively, with 12 bases between them. The CDR3 spans 11 residues. The germline CDR1 and CDR2 sequences are DFQATT and SNEGSKA (reference sequence). The CDR3 loop is CSDQGIHEQYF. For the CDR3, the DNA is TGCAGTGACCAGGGCATCCACGAGCAGTACTTC.

V and J are TRBV5-1 and TRBJ2-3; 8 bases fit TRBD2. Germline V gene data show CDR1 as SGHRS and CDR2 as YFSETQ. After removal of 7 bases from V and 2 bases from J, the junction contained 12 bases not matched to a gene. The CDR3 spans 16 residues. CDR3 protein: CASASTGLAYTDTQYF. The CDR3 nucleotides are TGCGCCAGCGCGAGTACCGGACTAGCCTACACAGATACGCAGTATTTT.

The V and J genes are TRBV5-6 and TRBJ1-1, with D uncertain. The CDR3 has 14 amino acids. V was cut by 0 bases and J by 1 base, with 7 bases left in between. Germline CDR1 reads SGHDT; CDR2 reads YYEEEE. The CDR3 reads CASSLGVANTEAFF. CDR3 DNA sequence: TGTGCCAGCAGCTTGGGTGTAGCGAACACTGAAGCTTTCTTT.

The genes are TRBV11-2 and TRBJ1-5; no clear D. CDR3 length: 15 amino acids. Between the trimmed V and J ends, which lost 0 bases and 5 bases, there was a span of 11 bases. The V gene's germline CDR1 is SGHAT and CDR2 FQNNGV. The CDR3 here is CASSLDLGPDQPQHF. Here the CDR3 DNA reads TGTGCCAGCAGCTTAGATCTGGGTCCCGATCAGCCCCAGCATTTT.

This chain links TRBV30 with TRBJ1-1; D remains ambiguous. V was trimmed by 5 bases and J by 0 bases, leaving 4 bases between them. The germline V gene encodes CDR1 GTSNPN and CDR2 SVGIG (reference sequence). The length of the CDR3 is 11 residues. The DNA of the CDR3 is TGTGCCTGGGCATTGAACACTGAAGCTTTCTTT. Translating it yields CAWALNTEAFF. Using reference TRBV30 and TRBJ1-1 for the parts outside the CDR3, the full variable domain is SQTIHQWPATLVQPVGSPLSLECTVEGTSNPNLYWYRQAAGRGLQLLFYSVGIGQISSEVPQNLSASRPQDRQFILSSKKLLLSDSGFYLCAWALNTEAFFGQGTRLTVV.

The chain uses TRBV7-2 and TRBJ1-3, with unresolved D. The CDR3 is 16 amino acids. CDR1 and CDR2 (germline): SGHTA, FQGNSA. With 1 base removed from V and 4 bases from J, the gap between germline ends came to 14 bases. The CDR3: CASSLVLLGFGNTIYF. In nucleotides, the CDR3 is TGTGCCAGCAGCTTAGTGCTTCTGGGGTTCGGAAACACCATATATTTT.

V and J are TRBV5-1 and TRBJ2-7; possibly TRBD2 for D (5 bases). Germline values: CDR1 SGHRS, CDR2 YFSETQ. The V gene lost 5 bases and the J gene lost 9 bases, with 24 bases spanning the gap. CDR3 size: 15 residues. The CDR3 here is CASREYRGPYTVQYF. CDR3 nucleotide sequence: TGCGCCAGCAGGGAGTACCGGGGTCCCTACACAGTGCAGTACTTC.

CDR3 in DNA: TGTGCCAGCACCGGACTAGCGTTCAGCTCCTACGAGCAGTACTTC. Its protein is CASTGLAFSSYEQYF. The rearrangement uses TRBV28 and TRBJ2-7; 9 positions agree with TRBD2. The junction had 7 bases not matched to a gene; V was cut back by 7 bases and J by 0 bases. The CDR3 sequence is 15 residues long. Germline V gene lookup returns CDR1 MDHEN and CDR2 SYDVKM.

Points on this clone: Other nucleotide sequences in the sample specify the same CDR3. This chain joins TRBV13 and TRBJ2-5, with D uncertain. Germline V gene sequence: CDR1 PRHDT, CDR2 FYEKMQ (reference sequence). The CDR3 runs to 13 residues. With 0 bases removed from V and 1 base from J, the gap between germline ends came to 3 bases. CDR3 sequence: CASSLGSQETQYF. CDR3 DNA: TGTGCCAGCAGCTTAGGGAGCCAAGAGACCCAGTACTTC.

The chain has TRBV28 and TRBJ1-2; D is ambiguous. The germline CDR1 and CDR2 sequences are MDHEN and SYDVKM. The CDR3 covers 16 residues. The V end was cut by 4 bases, the J end by 3 bases, with 18 bases between. The CDR3 protein is CASSSARVVDDYGYTF. The CDR3 coding sequence is TGTGCCAGCAGTTCCGCCCGAGTAGTGGACGACTATGGCTACACCTTC.